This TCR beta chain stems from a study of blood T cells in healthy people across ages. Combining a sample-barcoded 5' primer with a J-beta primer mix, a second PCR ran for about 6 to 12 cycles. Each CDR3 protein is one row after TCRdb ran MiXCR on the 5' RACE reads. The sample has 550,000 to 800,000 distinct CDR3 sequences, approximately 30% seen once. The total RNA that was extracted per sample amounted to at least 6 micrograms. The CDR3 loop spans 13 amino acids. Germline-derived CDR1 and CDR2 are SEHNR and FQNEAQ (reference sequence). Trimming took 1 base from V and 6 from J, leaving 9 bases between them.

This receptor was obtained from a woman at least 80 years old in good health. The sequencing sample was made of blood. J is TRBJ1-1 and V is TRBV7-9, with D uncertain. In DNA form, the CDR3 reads TGTGCCAGCAGCTTAGGCAGCCTCGCTGAAGCTTTCTTT. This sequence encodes CASSLGSLAEAFF.